The rows below give T cell receptor beta chains drawn from one sample of a study of cytomegalovirus exposure and HLA in healthy donors. Libraries were prepared by immunoSEQ multiplex PCR; TCRdb keeps only in-frame clonotypes and omits some of them. The top ten clones hold under 5% of a sample with about 140,000 clones, 75% to 85% of them seen once. Sequencing input: PBMCs. These TCRs come from a man in his forties in good health and CMV-seronegative. Each CDR3 is given without its conserved first and last residue.

CDR3 protein	V gene	J gene
ASSQASGGSGYT	TRBV4-1	TRBJ1-2
ASPSRQGYTGELF	TRBV6-1	TRBJ2-2
ATGTVLNQPQH	TRBV5-8	TRBJ1-5
ASSLGLNVH	TRBV5-6	TRBJ1-6
ASSFDRGYTYNSPLH	TRBV2	TRBJ1-6
ASSVAGGTNTEAF	TRBV9	TRBJ1-1
ASSWTQETQY	TRBV5-4	TRBJ2-5
AWSVSSDEQF	TRBV30	TRBJ2-1
ASSSKDRSGGGYT	TRBV7-2	TRBJ1-2
ASRGGTGGLETQY	TRBV6-5	TRBJ2-5